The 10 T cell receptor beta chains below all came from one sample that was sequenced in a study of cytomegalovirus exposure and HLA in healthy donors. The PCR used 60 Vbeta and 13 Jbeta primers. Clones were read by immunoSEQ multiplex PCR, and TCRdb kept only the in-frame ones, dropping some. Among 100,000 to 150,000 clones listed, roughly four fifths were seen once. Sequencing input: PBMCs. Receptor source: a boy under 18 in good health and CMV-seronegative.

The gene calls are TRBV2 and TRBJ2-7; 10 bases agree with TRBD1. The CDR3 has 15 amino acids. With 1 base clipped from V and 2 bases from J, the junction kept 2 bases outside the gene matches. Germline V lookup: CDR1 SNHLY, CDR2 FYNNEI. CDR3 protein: CASSEEGTGAYEQYF. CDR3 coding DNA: TGTGCCAGCAGTGAAGAAGGGACAGGGGCCTACGAGCAGTACTTC.

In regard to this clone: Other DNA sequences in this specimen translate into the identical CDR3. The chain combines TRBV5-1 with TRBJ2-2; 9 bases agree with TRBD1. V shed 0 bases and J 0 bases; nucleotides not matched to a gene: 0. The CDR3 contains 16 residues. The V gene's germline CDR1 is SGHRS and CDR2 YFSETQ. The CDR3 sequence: CASSLGQGANTGELFF. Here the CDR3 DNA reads TGCGCCAGCAGCTTGGGACAGGGGGCGAACACCGGGGAGCTGTTTTTT.

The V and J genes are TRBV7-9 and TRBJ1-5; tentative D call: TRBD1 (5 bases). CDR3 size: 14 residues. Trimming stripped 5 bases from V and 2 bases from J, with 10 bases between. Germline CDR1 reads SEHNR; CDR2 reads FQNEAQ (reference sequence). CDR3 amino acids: CASSAGPGNQPQHF. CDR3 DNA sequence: TGTGCCAGCAGCGCGGGGCCTGGCAATCAGCCCCAGCATTTT.

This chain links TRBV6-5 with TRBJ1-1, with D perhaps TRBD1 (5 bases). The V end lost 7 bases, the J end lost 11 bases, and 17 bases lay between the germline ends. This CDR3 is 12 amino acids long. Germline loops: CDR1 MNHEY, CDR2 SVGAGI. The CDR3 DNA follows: TGTGCCAGCACCTCGGGACTTCTGCGGGCTTTCTTT. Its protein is CASTSGLLRAFF.

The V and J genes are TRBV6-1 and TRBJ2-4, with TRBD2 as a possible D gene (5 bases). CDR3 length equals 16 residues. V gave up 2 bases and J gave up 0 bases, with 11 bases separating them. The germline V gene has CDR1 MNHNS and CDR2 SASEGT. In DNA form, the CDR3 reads TGTGCCAGCAGTGAATACTTCGGGGTAGCCAAAAACATTCAGTACTTC. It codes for CASSEYFGVAKNIQYF.

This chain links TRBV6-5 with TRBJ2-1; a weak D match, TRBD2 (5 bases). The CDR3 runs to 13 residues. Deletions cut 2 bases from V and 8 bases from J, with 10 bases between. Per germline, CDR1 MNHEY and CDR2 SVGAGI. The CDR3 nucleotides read TGTGCCAGCAGTTACCGAGGGCTCGATGAGCAGTTCTTC. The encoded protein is CASSYRGLDEQFF.

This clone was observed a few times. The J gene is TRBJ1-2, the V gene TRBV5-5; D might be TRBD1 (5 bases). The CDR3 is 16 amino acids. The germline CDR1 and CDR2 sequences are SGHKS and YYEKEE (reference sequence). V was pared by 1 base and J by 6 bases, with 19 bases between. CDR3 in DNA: TGTGCCAGCAGCTTGTATCCCAGGGAGGTTTCGGATGGCTACACCTTC. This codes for CASSLYPREVSDGYTF.

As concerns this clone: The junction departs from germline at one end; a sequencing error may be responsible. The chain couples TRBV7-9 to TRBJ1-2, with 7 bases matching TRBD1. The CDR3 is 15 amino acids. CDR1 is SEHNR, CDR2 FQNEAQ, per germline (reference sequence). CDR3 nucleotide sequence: TGTGCCAGCAGCCTATCAAGGACAGGAAGGTATGACTACACCTTC. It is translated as CASSLSRTGRYDYTF. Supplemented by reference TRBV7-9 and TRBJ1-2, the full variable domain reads DTGVSQNPRHKITKRGQNVTFRCDPISEHNRLYWYRQTLGQGPEFLTYFQNEAQLEKSRLLSDRFSAERPKGSFSTLEIQRTEQGDSAMYLCASSLSRTGRYDYTFGSGTRLTVV.

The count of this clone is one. The chain's CDR3 is CASSEYRGVGGYTF. The CDR3 coding sequence is TGTGCCAGCAGTGAATACAGGGGCGTGGGTGGCTACACCTTC. This rearrangement joins TRBV25-1 to TRBJ1-2, with D possibly matching TRBD1 (6 bases). Per germline, CDR1 MGHDK and CDR2 SYGVNS. CDR3 size: 14 residues. The germline V and J ends were trimmed by 0 bases and 7 bases, with 12 bases remaining between them.

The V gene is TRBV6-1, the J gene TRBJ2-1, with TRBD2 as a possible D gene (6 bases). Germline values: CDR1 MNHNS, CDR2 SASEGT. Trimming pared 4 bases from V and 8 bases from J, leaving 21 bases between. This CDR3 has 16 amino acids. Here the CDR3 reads CASSGRTIRSGYEQFF. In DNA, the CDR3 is TGTGCCAGCAGTGGGAGGACTATCAGGTCCGGATATGAGCAGTTCTTC.